This T cell receptor (gamma chain) emerged from a study of gamma delta lymphoproliferative disorders and STAT genes. As for the study in general: At least 50 ng of genomic DNA went into each LymphoTrack Dx TCRG Assay library. For the delta chain, EuroClonality-NGS standard procedure was applied. Study-wide findings and caveats: Patient gamma repertoires clustered apart from healthy controls; delta did not. Public or private status of leukemic clones needs confirmation.

TCRdb called clones anew from the multiplex PCR reads with CATT. Of about 1,800 gamma-chain clones in the sample, 6% to 9% were seen once. Concerning this clone: Its antigen is unidentified.

V gave up 8 bases and J gave up 11 bases; unmatched junction bases: 31. The length of the CDR3 is 18 residues. The receptor sequences were amplified from genomic DNA of peripheral blood mononuclear cells. The chain links TRGV10 to TRGJ1 or TRGJ2. TCRdb records no J gene; here it was assigned by comparing the DNA to germline. TRGV10 is an ORF, and what it does is uncertain. This receptor was identified in a human donor with gamma-delta T-cell large granular lymphocyte leukemia. The material sequenced was blood. In DNA, the CDR3 is TGTGCTGCGTGGGATTACGGGGGGGGGGCAACGGCTAATATGGAGAAACTCTTT. It specifies CAAWDYGGGATANMEKLF.